A single sample gave rise to the 18 T cell receptor beta chains below, sequenced in a study of beta chain features in type 1 diabetes. The isolated RNA, all of it, was reverse transcribed, so expressed TCRB transcripts were what got sequenced. Sequencing was performed with immunoSEQ multiplex PCR; in TCRdb, only in-frame clones are kept and a portion is missing. The sample lists over 150,000 clones; approximately 10% were seen once. Study-wide points: Shortening that was moderate but significant affected the TCRB CDR3s of Type 1 diabetes patients in all four CD4+ subsets.

The antigens of these receptors remain unknown. Specimen: central memory CD4+ T cells from blood. Every receptor here comes from a young man with type 1 diabetes.

V and J are TRBV28 and TRBJ1-5; D call uncertain. Germline CDR1 is MDHEN and CDR2 is SYDVKM. V was cut by 3 bases and J by 0 bases, with 6 bases left in between. The CDR3 runs 14 residues. As DNA, the CDR3 is TGTGCCAGCAGTTTGAGCAATAGCAATCAGCCCCAGCATTTT. This encodes CASSLSNSNQPQHF.

This clone came up a few times. This CDR3 is also generated by other DNA sequences in the sample. J is TRBJ2-5 and V is TRBV5-1; 9 nucleotides agree with TRBD2. The junction had 2 bases not matched to a gene; V was cut back by 1 base and J by 1 base. CDR3 length equals 15 residues. Germline assignment: CDR1 SGHRS and CDR2 YFSETQ. CDR3 sequence reads: CASSLSLAGQETQYF. Here the CDR3 DNA reads TGCGCCAGCAGCTTGTCACTAGCGGGCCAAGAGACCCAGTACTTC. The full variable domain, its missing parts supplied by reference TRBV5-1 and TRBJ2-5, is KAGVTQTPRYLIKTRGQQVTLSCSPISGHRSVSWYQQTPGQGLQFLFEYFSETQRNKGNFPGRFSGRQFSNSRSEMNVSTLELGDSALYLCASSLSLAGQETQYFGPGTRLLVL.

This clone has only a few counts. The chain carries TRBV4-3 and TRBJ1-1; 7 bases match TRBD1. The length of the CDR3 is 14 residues. Germline assignment: CDR1 LGHNA and CDR2 YSLEER. Trimming cost V 0 bases and J 11 bases; bases outside gene matches: 9. The CDR3, as DNA: TGCGCCAGCAGCCAAGATCGGACAGGAGGGGCGGCTTTCTTT. Amino acids: CASSQDRTGGAAFF.

This clone was detected a few times. The chain is built from TRBV11-2 and TRBJ2-1; 8 bases match TRBD2. The V and J ends lost 7 bases and 8 bases, in that order; junction bases with no gene match: 10. Germline V lookup: CDR1 SGHAT, CDR2 FQNNGV. The CDR3 sequence is 14 residues long. CDR3 nucleotides: TGTGCCAGCACCTGGGGGACTAGTAGTCATGAGCAGTTCTTC. Residues: CASTWGTSSHEQFF.

The CDR3 loop reads CASSLSGQGDYGYTF. CDR3 bases: TGCGCCAGCAGCTTGTCGGGACAGGGGGACTATGGCTACACCTTC. This chain uses TRBV5-1 with TRBJ1-2, with 11 bases lining up with TRBD1. The V segment lost 1 base and the J segment 3 bases; nucleotides outside the gene matches: 2. This CDR3 contains 15 residues. Germline-derived CDR1 and CDR2 are SGHRS and YFSETQ.

The chain is built from TRBV9 and TRBJ2-7; 12 bases map to TRBD2. Trimming removed 3 bases from V and 2 bases from J; junction bases left unmatched: 3. CDR1 SGDLS and CDR2 YYNGEE come from the germline V gene. The CDR3 is 15 amino acids. CDR3 in amino acids: CASSGGLAGPYEQYF. For the CDR3, the DNA is TGTGCCAGCAGCGGAGGACTAGCGGGACCCTACGAGCAGTACTTC.

In the case of this clone: In the same sample, other DNA sequences code for this CDR3. The chain couples TRBV28 to TRBJ1-2; D is possibly TRBD1 (6 bases). V dropped 5 bases and J dropped 2 bases, with 9 bases sitting between them. Germline-derived CDR1 and CDR2 are MDHEN and SYDVKM. The CDR3 is made up of 13 amino acids. The CDR3 DNA reads TGTGCCAGCAGTCTCGGACAGAACTATGGCTACACCTTC. Its protein is CASSLGQNYGYTF.

The rearrangement uses TRBV19 and TRBJ2-1; 9 bases are a match to TRBD2. Trimming removed 6 bases from V and 9 bases from J; junction bases left unmatched: 6. The CDR3 sequence is 13 residues long. Germline CDR1 LNHDA, CDR2 SQIVND (reference sequence). The CDR3: CASSGLARSEQFF. The CDR3 DNA reads TGTGCCAGTAGCGGACTAGCGAGGTCTGAGCAGTTCTTC. Full variable domain (outside the CDR3, taken from reference TRBV19 and TRBJ2-1): DGGITQSPKYLFRKEGQNVTLSCEQNLNHDAMYWYRQDPGQGLRLIYYSQIVNDFQKGDIAEGYSVSREKKESFPLTVTSAQKNPTAFYLCASSGLARSEQFFGPGTRLTVL.

Many counts were recorded for this clone. The chain combines TRBV28 with TRBJ1-1; a possible D gene is TRBD1 (6 bases). The germline V gene encodes CDR1 MDHEN and CDR2 SYDVKM. This CDR3 region has 13 residues. V lost 9 bases and J lost 0, with 11 bases in between. CDR3 bases: TGTGCCAGGGACAGTATCATGAACACTGAAGCTTTCTTT. It translates to CARDSIMNTEAFF.

This sequence joins TRBV11-2 and TRBJ2-5; possibly TRBD2 for D (6 bases). The germline V gene encodes CDR1 SGHAT and CDR2 FQNNGV. The V and J ends lost 0 bases and 5 bases respectively, with 7 bases between them. The CDR3 is 13 amino acids. In DNA, the CDR3 is TGTGCCAGCAGCTTAGATCGGGGGGAGACCCAGTACTTC. Translating gives CASSLDRGETQYF. The full variable domain, its missing parts supplied by reference TRBV11-2 and TRBJ2-5, is EAGVAQSPRYKIIEKRQSVAFWCNPISGHATLYWYQQILGQGPKLLIQFQNNGVVDDSQLPKDRFSAERLKGVDSTLKIQPAKLEDSAVYLCASSLDRGETQYFGPGTRLLVL.

This clone was counted a few times. The genes are TRBV30 and TRBJ1-1, with D hard to call. Germline V gene sequence: CDR1 GTSNPN, CDR2 SVGIG (reference sequence). The CDR3 loop spans 13 amino acids. V lost 5 bases and J lost 1, with 11 bases in between. The DNA for the CDR3 is TGTGCCTGGGGAGAATACCGGAACACTGAAGCTTTCTTT. Translated, it gives CAWGEYRNTEAFF.

This chain joins TRBV6-4 and TRBJ1-1; 7 bases agree with TRBD1. Losses at the gene ends were 4 bases for V and 4 bases for J; bases not matched to a gene: 6. The length of the CDR3 is 14 residues. From germline, CDR1 is MRHNA and CDR2 SNTAGT. CDR3 sequence (DNA): TGTGCCAGCAGTGCCAGACAGGGAGGCACTGAAGCTTTCTTT. This codes for CASSARQGGTEAFF.

The DNA for the CDR3 is TGTGCCAGCACCGACGACAGGTTAGGAGGCTACACCTTC. It is translated as CASTDDRLGGYTF. V and J are TRBV25-1 and TRBJ1-2; D may be TRBD1 (6 bases). Trimming took 7 bases from V and 8 from J, leaving 17 bases between them. CDR3 length: 13 amino acids. Germline V CDR1 and CDR2: MGHDK, SYGVNS.

This clone was seen only a few times. The rearrangement joins TRBV5-1 to TRBJ2-5, with D maybe TRBD2 (6 bases). The V end was cut by 4 bases, the J end by 3 bases, with 16 bases between. Germline loops: CDR1 SGHRS, CDR2 YFSETQ. This CDR3 spans 15 amino acids. The CDR3 sequence: CASSPRAGLEETQYF. The CDR3 DNA follows: TGCGCCAGCAGCCCACGGGCGGGGCTAGAAGAGACCCAGTACTTC.

This clone was seen a handful of times. The chain recombines TRBV5-6 with TRBJ1-2; no reliable D call. Germline loops: CDR1 SGHDT, CDR2 YYEEEE. Deletions cut 0 bases from V and 12 bases from J, with 15 bases between. The CDR3 sequence is 13 residues long. The CDR3 is CASSLEGSRKDTF. The CDR3 DNA reads as TGTGCCAGCAGCTTGGAAGGGAGTCGGAAGGACACCTTC.

This clone turned up a few times. J is TRBJ2-7 and V is TRBV7-9; the D gene is possibly TRBD1 (5 bases). V dropped 2 bases and J dropped 1 base, with 12 bases sitting between them. The CDR3 loop spans 15 amino acids. The germline gives CDR1 SEHNR, CDR2 FQNEAQ (reference sequence). DNA for the CDR3: TGTGCCAGCAGCTTAAGCTTAACAGGATCCTACGAGCAGTACTTC. Translation: CASSLSLTGSYEQYF. Filled out from reference TRBV7-9 and TRBJ2-7, the complete variable domain reads DTGVSQNPRHKITKRGQNVTFRCDPISEHNRLYWYRQTLGQGPEFLTYFQNEAQLEKSRLLSDRFSAERPKGSFSTLEIQRTEQGDSAMYLCASSLSLTGSYEQYFGPGTRLTVT.

The chain has TRBV5-1 and TRBJ1-4; no firm D call. There are 13 residues in the CDR3. Germline V gene sequence: CDR1 SGHRS, CDR2 YFSETQ. Between the trimmed V and J ends, which lost 7 bases and 3 bases, there was a span of 10 bases. The chain's CDR3 is CASRGSPNEKLFF. The CDR3 coding sequence is TGCGCCAGCCGCGGCAGCCCTAATGAAAAACTGTTTTTT.

The rearrangement links TRBV9 to TRBJ2-1; maybe TRBD2 (5 bases). Trimming shortened V by 4 bases and J by 5 bases, and 13 bases separated the two germline ends. The CDR3 runs 14 residues. Germline V gene sequence: CDR1 SGDLS, CDR2 YYNGEE. CDR3 amino acids: CASSPGKGNNEQFF. The CDR3, as DNA: TGTGCCAGCAGCCCGGGGAAAGGAAACAATGAGCAGTTCTTC.